A single sample gave rise to the 17 T cell receptor beta chains below, sequenced in a study of regulatory T cells in long-lasting Graves disease. With iRepertoire HTBI primers and Arm-PCR of CDR3 regions, TCR beta libraries were built. From the multiplex PCR reads, TCRdb called clonotypes with MiXCR, one entry per CDR3 protein. The top ten clones hold around 12% of a sample with roughly 500,000 distinct CDR3 sequences, less than 25% of them seen once. Time point defined: persistent/refractory GD, antithyroid drugs over 5 years with positive TRAb. TCR sequences were obtained from RNA taken from PBMCs. This specimen consisted of peripheral blood mononuclear cells (PBMCs), obtained when the disease was refractory, from a patient treated with antithyroid drugs. Receptor source: a female donor with Graves disease.

This clonotype has a count of ten or more. This chain joins TRBV3-1 and TRBJ2-7; tentative D call: TRBD2 (6 bases). In germline, CDR1 is LGHDT, CDR2 YNNKEL (reference sequence). With 0 bases removed from V and 9 bases from J, the gap between germline ends came to 15 bases. CDR3 size: 14 residues. CDR3 region: CASSQDLAVDGQYF. The CDR3 DNA reads TGTGCCAGCAGCCAAGATTTAGCGGTCGACGGGCAGTACTTC.

This rearrangement joins TRBV30 to TRBJ1-1; the D is unclear. The germline V gene has CDR1 GTSNPN and CDR2 SVGIG (reference sequence). V lost 5 bases and J 5 bases, leaving 15 bases between the germline ends. The CDR3 runs to 13 residues. This CDR3 is CAWLSTVGTEAFF. CDR3 nucleotide sequence: TGTGCCTGGCTCAGTACAGTGGGGACTGAAGCTTTCTTT.

This chain uses TRBV5-5 with TRBJ2-7; the match to TRBD1 covers 9 bases. There are 13 residues in the CDR3. Germline CDR1 is SGHKS and CDR2 is YYEKEE (reference sequence). Germline trimming cut 4 bases from V and 6 bases from J; bases unmatched to any gene: 5. CDR3 in DNA: TGTGCCAGCAGCCCTCCGGGACAGGGCGAGCAGTACTTC. Translating gives CASSPPGQGEQYF.

The rearrangement links TRBV4-3 to TRBJ2-3, with D possibly TRBD2 on 6 matching bases. Trimming took off 4 bases at V and 6 bases at J, with 14 bases between the two ends. The CDR3 totals 14 residues. CDR1 and CDR2 from the germline V gene are LGHNA and YSLEER. CDR3 sequence: CASSPIGGTDTQYF. The CDR3 DNA follows: TGCGCCAGCAGCCCCATTGGCGGGACGGATACGCAGTATTTT.

This clonotype was detected many times. The J gene is TRBJ1-5, the V gene TRBV7-2; perhaps TRBD1 as D (6 bases). Trimming took 5 bases from V and 3 from J, leaving 11 bases between them. The CDR3 consists of 14 residues. Germline CDR1 SGHTA, CDR2 FQGNSA. CDR3 nucleotide sequence: TGTGCCAGCAGCCGCGGACAGAACAATCAGCCCCAGCATTTT. This translates into CASSRGQNNQPQHF.

In this sample, this clonotype turned up many times. The CDR3 here is CASARGVGNQPQHF. CDR3 sequence (DNA): TGTGCCAGCGCCCGGGGGGTCGGTAATCAGCCCCAGCATTTT. The V gene is TRBV28, the J gene TRBJ1-5; D is perhaps TRBD1 (5 bases). The CDR3 extends over 14 amino acids. With 8 bases removed from V and 4 bases from J, the gap between germline ends came to 15 bases. The germline V gene encodes CDR1 MDHEN and CDR2 SYDVKM.

This clonotype came up many times. This chain connects TRBV6-1 to TRBJ1-5, with a possible D match to TRBD1 (5 bases). The CDR3 runs to 15 residues. CDR1 is MNHNS and CDR2 is SASEGT in the germline V gene. V was cut by 7 bases and J by 0 bases, with 13 bases left in between. Written as DNA, the CDR3 is TGTGCCAGCAACTACTGGACAAATAGCAATCAGCCCCAGCATTTT. Protein: CASNYWTNSNQPQHF.

This clonotype was counted at least ten times. This chain joins TRBV6-9 and TRBJ2-7, with 8 bases fitting TRBD2. The CDR3 extends over 15 amino acids. The V and J ends lost 3 bases and 6 bases, in that order; junction bases with no gene match: 10. Germline V gene data show CDR1 as MNHGY and CDR2 as SVAAGI. CDR3 sequence (DNA): TGTGCCAGCAGTTACTCCCAAGCGGGAGTGGGCGAGCAGTACTTC. Translation gives CASSYSQAGVGEQYF.

This clonotype was counted ten times or more. The V call is TRBV29-1, the J call TRBJ1-1; D gene ambiguous. CDR3 length: 10 residues. The germline CDR1 and CDR2 sequences are SQVTM and ANQGSEA. Trimming removed 0 bases at V and 10 bases at J, with 6 bases between. The CDR3 region has the DNA TGCAGCGTTGAAGATAGAGGAGCTTTCTTT. Amino acid sequence: CSVEDRGAFF.

This clonotype was detected ten times or more. The V gene is TRBV11-3, the J gene TRBJ1-1; D perhaps matches TRBD1 (5 bases). CDR3 length: 12 amino acids. V lost 6 bases, J lost 3 bases, and 8 bases lay in between. The germline CDR1 and CDR2 sequences are SGHNT and YENEEA. The CDR3 loop reads CASRGVDTEAFF. As DNA, the CDR3 is TGTGCCAGCAGGGGGGTGGACACTGAAGCTTTCTTT.

This clonotype has just a few counts. The chain joins TRBV20-1 to TRBJ1-2, with D perhaps matching TRBD1 (6 bases). The germline gives CDR1 DFQATT, CDR2 SNEGSKA (reference sequence). V gave up 3 bases and J gave up 2 bases, with 10 bases separating them. This CDR3 contains 13 residues. As DNA, the CDR3 is TGCAGTGCTAGTGGGGGCCCGAACTATGGCTACACCTTC. This translates into CSASGGPNYGYTF.

The chain recombines TRBV5-1 with TRBJ2-5, with 12 bases that match TRBD2. This CDR3 has 16 residues. After removal of 4 bases from V and 2 bases from J, the junction contained 6 bases not matched to a gene. In germline, CDR1 is SGHRS, CDR2 YFSETQ. CDR3 loop: CASSKRTSGEQETQYF. Written as DNA, the CDR3 is TGCGCCAGCAGCAAACGGACTAGCGGGGAACAAGAGACCCAGTACTTC. Full variable domain (outside the CDR3, taken from reference TRBV5-1 and TRBJ2-5): KAGVTQTPRYLIKTRGQQVTLSCSPISGHRSVSWYQQTPGQGLQFLFEYFSETQRNKGNFPGRFSGRQFSNSRSEMNVSTLELGDSALYLCASSKRTSGEQETQYFGPGTRLLVL.

This clonotype was detected ten times or more. The chain joins TRBV28 to TRBJ1-4; D uncertain. Per germline, CDR1 MDHEN and CDR2 SYDVKM. V shed 6 bases and J shed 0 bases, with 11 bases lying between them. CDR3 length: 15 amino acids. The CDR3 DNA reads TGTGCCAGCAGGGGAAGGAGGACAACTAATGAAAAACTGTTTTTT. Its protein is CASRGRRTTNEKLFF.

The rearrangement links TRBV24-1 to TRBJ2-3, with no clear D. V shed 9 bases and J shed 0 bases, with 9 bases lying between them. CDR3 length: 13 residues. Germline values: CDR1 KGHDR, CDR2 SFDVKD. The CDR3: CATQTDSTDTQYF. CDR3 nucleotides: TGTGCCACCCAGACCGATAGCACAGATACGCAGTATTTT.

With regard to this clonotype: A much larger clone differs from this one at a single base, so this may be a read error. The V call is TRBV10-3, the J call TRBJ1-1; tentatively, D is TRBD1 (6 bases). The CDR3 has 13 amino acids. From germline, CDR1 is ENHRY and CDR2 SYGVKD. CDR3 protein: CAIMDSVNTGAFF. The DNA for the CDR3 is TGTGCCATCATGGACAGCGTGAACACTGGAGCTTTCTTT.

This clonotype was observed at least ten times. V gene TRBV6-9 combines with J gene TRBJ1-2; D gene unclear. Germline V CDR1 and CDR2: MNHGY, SVAAGI. The CDR3 contains 14 residues. V gave up 4 bases and J gave up 6 bases, with 15 bases separating them. Written as DNA, the CDR3 is TGTGCCAGCAGTTTGGCCGGCCGCCGGGATGGCTACACCTTC. As protein: CASSLAGRRDGYTF.

This clonotype has ten or more counts. The V call is TRBV15, the J call TRBJ2-5; the D gene is possibly TRBD2 (5 bases). V lost 5 bases and J lost 7, with 23 bases in between. Germline V gene lookup returns CDR1 LNHNV and CDR2 YYDKDF (reference sequence). This CDR3 region has 16 residues. CDR3 bases: TGTGCCACCAGCCCTTCCGGAGTCATACCAGCGGTGACCCAGTACTTC. This sequence encodes CATSPSGVIPAVTQYF.